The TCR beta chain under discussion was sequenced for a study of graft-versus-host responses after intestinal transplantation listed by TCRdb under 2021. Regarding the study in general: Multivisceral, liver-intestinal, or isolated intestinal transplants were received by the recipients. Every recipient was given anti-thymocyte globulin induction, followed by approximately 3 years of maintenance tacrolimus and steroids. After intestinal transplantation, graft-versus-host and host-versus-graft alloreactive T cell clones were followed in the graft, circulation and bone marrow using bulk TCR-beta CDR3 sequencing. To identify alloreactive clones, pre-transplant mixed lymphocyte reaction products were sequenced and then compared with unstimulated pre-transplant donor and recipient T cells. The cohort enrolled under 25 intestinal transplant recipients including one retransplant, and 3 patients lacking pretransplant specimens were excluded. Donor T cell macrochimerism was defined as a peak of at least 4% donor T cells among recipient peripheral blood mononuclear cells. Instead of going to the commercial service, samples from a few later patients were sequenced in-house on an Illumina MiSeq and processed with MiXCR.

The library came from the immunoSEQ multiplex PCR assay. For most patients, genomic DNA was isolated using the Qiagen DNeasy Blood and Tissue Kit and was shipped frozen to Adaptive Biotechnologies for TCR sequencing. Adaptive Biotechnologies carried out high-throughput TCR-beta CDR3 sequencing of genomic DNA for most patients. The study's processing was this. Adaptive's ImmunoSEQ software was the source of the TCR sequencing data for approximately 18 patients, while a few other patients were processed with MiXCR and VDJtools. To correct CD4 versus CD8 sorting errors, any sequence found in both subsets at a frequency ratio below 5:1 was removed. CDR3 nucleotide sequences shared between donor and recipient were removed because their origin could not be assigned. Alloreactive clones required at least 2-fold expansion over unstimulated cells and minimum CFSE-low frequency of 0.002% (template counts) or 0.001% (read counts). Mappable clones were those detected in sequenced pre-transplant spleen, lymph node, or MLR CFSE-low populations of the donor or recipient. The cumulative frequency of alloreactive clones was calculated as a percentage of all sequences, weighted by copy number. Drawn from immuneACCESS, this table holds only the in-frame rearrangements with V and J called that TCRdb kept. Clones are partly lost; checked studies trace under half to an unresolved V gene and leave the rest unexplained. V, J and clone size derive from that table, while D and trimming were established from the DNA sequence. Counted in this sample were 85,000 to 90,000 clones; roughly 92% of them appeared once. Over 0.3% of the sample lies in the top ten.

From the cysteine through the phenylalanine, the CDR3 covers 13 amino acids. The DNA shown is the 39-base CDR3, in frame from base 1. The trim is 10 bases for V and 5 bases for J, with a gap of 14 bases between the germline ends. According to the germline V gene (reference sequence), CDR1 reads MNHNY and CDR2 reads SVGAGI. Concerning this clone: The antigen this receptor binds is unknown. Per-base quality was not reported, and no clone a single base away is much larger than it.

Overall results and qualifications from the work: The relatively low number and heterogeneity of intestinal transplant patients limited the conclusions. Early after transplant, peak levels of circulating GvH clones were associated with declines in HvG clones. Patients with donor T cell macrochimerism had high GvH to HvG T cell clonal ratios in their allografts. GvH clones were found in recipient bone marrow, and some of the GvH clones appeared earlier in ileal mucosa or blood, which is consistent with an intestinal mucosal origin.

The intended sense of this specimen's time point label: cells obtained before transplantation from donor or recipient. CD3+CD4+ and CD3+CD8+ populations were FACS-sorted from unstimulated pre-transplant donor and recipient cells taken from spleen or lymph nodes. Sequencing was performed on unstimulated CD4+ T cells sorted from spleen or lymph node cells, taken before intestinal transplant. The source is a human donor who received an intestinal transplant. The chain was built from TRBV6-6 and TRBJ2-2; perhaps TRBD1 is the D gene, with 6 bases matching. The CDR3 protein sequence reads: CATYPGATGELFF. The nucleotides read TGTGCCACCTACCCAGGGGCGACCGGGGAGCTGTTTTTT.